The T cell receptor (beta chain) under discussion was sequenced for a study of T cell repertoires in cytomegalovirus infection. Study at large: Recently identified HLA-C-restricted CMV epitopes were used, and well-studied HLA-B-restricted CMV epitopes were used as well. Public TCR beta signature analysis indicated the presence of both CMV infection and matching HLA type.

Broader study findings: People with CMV and the relevant HLA were identified by cumulative public TCR beta family frequency. CMV-specific TCR beta clonotypes restricted by HLA-C dominated the ex vivo response.

TCRdb called the reads again in MiXCR, with one record for every CDR3 protein. Of around 95,000 distinct CDR3 sequences in the sample, 25% to 30% were seen once. This CDR3 comprises 16 residues. The ends lost 7 bases at V and 4 bases at J; junction bases unmatched: 11. For this clonotype: As yet, its antigen is unknown.

The material was CD8+ T cells from cultured PBMCs, obtained from culture after CMV antigen stimulation. This clonotype was obtained from a human donor in good health (CMV status not recorded). Some clones in this sample may be carry-over from other donors' samples. This rearrangement joins TRBV12-3 or TRBV12-4 to TRBJ1-2; 11 bases match TRBD1. The CDR3 sequence is CASTSRDRGFGYGYTF. CDR3 coding DNA: TGTGCCAGCACCTCCCGGGACAGGGGGTTTGGCTATGGCTACACCTTC.